The sequence of this TCR beta chain was determined in a study of response to subunit inactivated influenza vaccine. General study results and limits: Researchers suggested that each seasonal influenza vaccination recruits few new T cells.

One entry per CDR3 protein, called by TCRdb with MiXCR from the RT-PCR reads. The sample holds 650,000 to 800,000 distinct CDR3 sequences, 14% seen once. This clonotype has a handful of counts. Its cognate antigen is unknown. The V and J ends lost 3 bases and 6 bases respectively, with 21 bases between them. This CDR3 has 16 amino acids. The rearrangement uses TRBV12-3 or TRBV12-4 and TRBJ2-7, with D possibly TRBD2 on 5 matching bases. Sequences were derived from PBMCs from blood, sampled less than 15 days before vaccination. This receptor was obtained from a middle-aged man who received an inactivated influenza vaccine. The CDR3 loop is CASSFTPLASGFEQYF. In nucleotides, the CDR3 is TGTGCCAGCAGTTTTACACCCCTAGCTTCAGGTTTCGAGCAGTACTTC.